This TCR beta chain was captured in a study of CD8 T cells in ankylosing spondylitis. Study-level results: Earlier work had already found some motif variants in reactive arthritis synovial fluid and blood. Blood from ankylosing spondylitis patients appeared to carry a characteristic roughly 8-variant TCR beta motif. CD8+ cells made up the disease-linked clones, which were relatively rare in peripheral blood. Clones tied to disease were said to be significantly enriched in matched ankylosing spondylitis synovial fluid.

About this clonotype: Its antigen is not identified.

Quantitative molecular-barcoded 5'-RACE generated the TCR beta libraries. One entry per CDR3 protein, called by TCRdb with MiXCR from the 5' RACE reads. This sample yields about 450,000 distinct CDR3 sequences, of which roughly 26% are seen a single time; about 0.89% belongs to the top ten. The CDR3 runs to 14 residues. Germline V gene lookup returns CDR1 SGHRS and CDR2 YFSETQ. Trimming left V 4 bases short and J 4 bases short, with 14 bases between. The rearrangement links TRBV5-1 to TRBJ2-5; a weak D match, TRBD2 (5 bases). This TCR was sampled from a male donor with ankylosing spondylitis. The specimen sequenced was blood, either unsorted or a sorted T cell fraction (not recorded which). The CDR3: CASSDTRVGETQYF. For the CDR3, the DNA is TGCGCCAGCAGCGACACTAGAGTAGGAGAGACCCAGTACTTC.